This TCR beta chain was sequenced for a study of CD8+CD57+ T cells in acquired aplastic anemia. Overall study context: The mean DNA yield obtained from sorted CD4+ and CD8+ cells came to 3 to 4 ug.

TCR beta VDJ combinations and CDR3 sequences were profiled from genomic DNA. Using its own MiXCR run on the reads, TCRdb lists one record per CDR3 protein. This table holds more than 150,000 distinct CDR3 sequences, 48% found once. It was patients with CD8+CD57+ cell expansion by flow cytometry who were chosen for sequencing. The patients all had a severe acquired aplastic anemia diagnosis. Germline V CDR1 and CDR2: SNHLY, FYNNEI. V was pared by 4 bases and J by 4 bases, with 8 bases of the junction left unmatched. There are 15 residues in the CDR3. Study outcomes and limitations: Sharing between patients and controls was observed for about 27 CD8+ CDR3 sequences. Levels of CD8+ Simpson's diversity were not significantly distinct in patients versus controls.

In its sample, this clonotype was seen many times. Its specificity is not known. This chain uses TRBV2 with TRBJ2-5, with TRBD2 matching 8 bases. The sequence came from a human donor with aplastic anemia. The specimen sequenced was sorted CD4+, CD8+, or CD8+CD57+ T cells (not recorded which) from PBMCs. The CDR3 spells CASSAIAGLRETQYF. As DNA, the CDR3 is TGTGCCAGCAGTGCAATAGCGGGGTTGAGAGAGACCCAGTACTTC.